This TCR beta chain was profiled in a study of blood T cell repertoires in COVID-19. At the level of the study: The cDNA or gDNA used as material had been derived from T cells, B-cell-depleted T cells, or PBMCs.

This CDR3 is built from 15 residues. V was clipped by 0 bases and J by 7 bases, with 12 bases between them. Looked up from germline, CDR1 is LGHDT and CDR2 is YNNKEL (reference sequence). This table comes from immunoSEQ multiplex PCR, and its TCRdb copy is limited to in-frame clones, with some not included. The sample lists fewer than 250,000 clones, approximately 85% occurring once. In terms of age and location, participants ranged from roughly 18 to 90 years and lived in under 30 US areas. This sequence was found in a woman in her forties or fifties with acute COVID-19. The chain recombines TRBV3-1 (or the pseudogene TRBV3-2) with TRBJ1-4; no clear D gene. Material: PBMCs or T cells enriched from blood (not recorded which). CDR3: CASSQDQVYSEKLFF. For the CDR3, the DNA is TGTGCCAGCAGCCAAGATCAGGTTTATAGTGAAAAACTGTTTTTT.